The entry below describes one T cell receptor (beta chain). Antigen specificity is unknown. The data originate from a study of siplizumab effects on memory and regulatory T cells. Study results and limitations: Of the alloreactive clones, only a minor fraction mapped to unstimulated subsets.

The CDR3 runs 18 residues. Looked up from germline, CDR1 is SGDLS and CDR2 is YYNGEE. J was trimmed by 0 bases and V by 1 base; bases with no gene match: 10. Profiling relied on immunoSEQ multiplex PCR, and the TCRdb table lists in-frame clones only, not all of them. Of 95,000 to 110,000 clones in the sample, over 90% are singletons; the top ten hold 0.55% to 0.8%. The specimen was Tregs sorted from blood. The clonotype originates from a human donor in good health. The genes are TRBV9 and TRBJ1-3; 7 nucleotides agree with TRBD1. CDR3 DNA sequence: TGTGCCAGCAGCGTAACCCTGCACGGACAGGTCTCTGGAAACACCATATATTTT. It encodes CASSVTLHGQVSGNTIYF. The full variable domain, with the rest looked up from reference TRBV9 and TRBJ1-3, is DSGVTQTPKHLITATGQRVTLRCSPRSGDLSVYWYQQSLDQGLQFLIQYYNGEERAKGNILERFSAQQFPDLHSELNLSSLELGDSALYFCASSVTLHGQVSGNTIYFGEGSWLTVV.